The 8 T cell receptor beta chains reported below all come from one sample, sequenced in a study of blood T cell repertoires in COVID-19. Using immunoSEQ multiplex PCR, the repertoire was profiled, and TCRdb retains in-frame clones only, with some absent. The sample has hundreds of thousands of clones; more than 85% are singletons. The source material was PBMCs or T cells enriched from blood (not recorded which). The receptors were gathered from a woman aged 60-70 years who had recovered from COVID-19.

The genes are TRBV15 and TRBJ2-1; 8 nucleotides line up with TRBD1. This CDR3 has 15 amino acids. V lost 8 bases and J lost 2; bases outside the gene matches: 8. CDR1 is LNHNV, CDR2 YYDKDF, per germline (reference sequence). The CDR3 sequence: CATFLTGEPYNEQFF. Written as DNA, the CDR3 is TGTGCCACCTTCCTGACAGGGGAGCCCTACAATGAGCAGTTCTTC.

The chain couples TRBV5-1 to TRBJ1-2; TRBD1 matches 9 bases. The CDR3 runs to 15 residues. The V gene end was trimmed by 4 bases and the J gene end by 0 bases; junction bases not matched to a gene: 4. CDR1 is SGHRS and CDR2 is YFSETQ in the germline V gene. CDR3 amino acids: CASSLRTGANYGYTF. For the CDR3, the DNA is TGCGCCAGCAGCCTCCGGACAGGGGCTAACTATGGCTACACCTTC.

This chain joins TRBV6-5 and TRBJ2-5; perhaps TRBD2 as D (5 bases). Germline loops: CDR1 MNHEY, CDR2 SVGAGI. The CDR3 spans 11 residues. V lost 4 bases, J lost 5 bases, and 5 bases lay in between. This CDR3 is CASSSGETQYF. CDR3 bases: TGTGCCAGCAGTTCGGGGGAGACCCAGTACTTC.

V and J are TRBV7-9 and TRBJ1-2, with 7 nucleotides matching TRBD1. After removal of 4 bases from V and 3 bases from J, the junction contained 11 bases not matched to a gene. CDR1 is SEHNR and CDR2 is FQNEAQ in the germline V gene (reference sequence). The CDR3 contains 16 residues. The CDR3 sequence is CASSSTDRLRDYGYTF. The CDR3 coding sequence is TGTGCCAGCAGCTCCACGGACAGGCTGCGCGACTATGGCTACACCTTC.

The rearrangement links TRBV5-4 to TRBJ1-6; the D is unclear. V lost 2 bases and J lost 6, with 6 bases in between. Looked up from germline, CDR1 is SGHNT and CDR2 is YYREEE (reference sequence). The CDR3 is 13 amino acids. The CDR3, as DNA: TGTGCCAGCAGCTTCCTAATTAATTCACCCCTCCACTTT. This translates into CASSFLINSPLHF.

The CDR3 sequence is CASAPRDRNYNEQFF. Here the CDR3 DNA reads TGTGCCAGCGCGCCCCGGGACAGAAACTACAATGAGCAGTTCTTC. This chain connects TRBV5-6 to TRBJ2-1; 7 nucleotides agree with TRBD1. The CDR3 length is 15 residues. V was pared by 7 bases and J by 3 bases, with 10 bases of the junction left unmatched. CDR1 is SGHDT and CDR2 is YYEEEE in the germline V gene. Complete variable domain (other parts from reference TRBV5-6 and TRBJ2-1): DAGVTQSPTHLIKTRGQQVTLRCSPKSGHDTVSWYQQALGQGPQFIFQYYEEEERQRGNFPDRFSGHQFPNYSSELNVNALLLGDSALYLCASAPRDRNYNEQFFGPGTRLTVL.

This clone has a single count. Here the CDR3 DNA reads TGTGCCAGCAGCTCAACTCGGGACAGGGCCGAGCAGCCCCAGCATTTT. The encoded protein is CASSSTRDRAEQPQHF. The chain carries TRBV7-9 and TRBJ1-5; 9 bases match TRBD1. V gave up 4 bases and J gave up 7 bases; unmatched junction bases: 11. The CDR3 has 16 residues. Germline assignment: CDR1 SEHNR and CDR2 FQNEAQ (reference sequence).

This rearrangement joins TRBV24-1 to TRBJ2-3, with TRBD2 as a possible D gene (6 bases). CDR1 and CDR2 (germline): KGHDR, SFDVKD. This CDR3 is built from 19 residues. V gave up 0 bases and J gave up 6 bases, with 24 bases separating them. In DNA, the CDR3 is TGTGCCACCAGTGATTTGCTCCTTCCGCGGGACTTTGGGGGGGATACGCAGTATTTT. Its translation is CATSDLLLPRDFGGDTQYF.